This T cell receptor beta chain comes out of a study of blood T cell repertoires in COVID-19. Study-level information: Sites across the United States, Italy and Spain contributed samples from acute and convalescent COVID-19. T cells, B-cell-depleted T cells, or PBMCs supplied cDNA or gDNA.

Germline-derived CDR1 and CDR2 are SGHRS and YFSETQ. With 4 bases removed from V and 9 bases from J, the gap between germline ends came to 11 bases. This CDR3 is built from 12 residues. In the original workflow: By means of reference gene primer amplification, nucleated cell counts were estimated. TCRdb keeps only in-frame clones here, not all; method: immunoSEQ multiplex PCR. V and J calls plus clone size are reproduced from that table; the DNA served to infer D and trimming. The sample has about 130,000 clones, about four fifths seen once. This sequence joins TRBV5-1 and TRBJ2-1; no definite D call. This TCR was recovered from a man aged 40-50 years with active or convalescent COVID-19. The material sequenced was peripheral blood. The CDR3 nucleotides are TGCGCCAGCAGCCTCACGGCGGTTGAGCAGTTCTTC. It encodes CASSLTAVEQFF. Variable domain in full (rest from reference TRBV5-1 and TRBJ2-1): KAGVTQTPRYLIKTRGQQVTLSCSPISGHRSVSWYQQTPGQGLQFLFEYFSETQRNKGNFPGRFSGRQFSNSRSEMNVSTLELGDSALYLCASSLTAVEQFFGPGTRLTVL.